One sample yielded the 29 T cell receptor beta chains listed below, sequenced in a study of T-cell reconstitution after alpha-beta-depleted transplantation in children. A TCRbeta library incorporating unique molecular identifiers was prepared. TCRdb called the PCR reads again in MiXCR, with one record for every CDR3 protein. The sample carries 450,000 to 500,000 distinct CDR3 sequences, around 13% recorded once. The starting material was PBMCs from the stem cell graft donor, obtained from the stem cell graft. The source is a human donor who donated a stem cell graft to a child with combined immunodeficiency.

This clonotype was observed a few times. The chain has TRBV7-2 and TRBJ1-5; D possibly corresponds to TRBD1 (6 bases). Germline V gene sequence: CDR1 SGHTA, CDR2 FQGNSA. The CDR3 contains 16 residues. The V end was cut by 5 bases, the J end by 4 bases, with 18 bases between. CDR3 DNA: TGTGCCAGCAGCACCCAGGCAGGGGAGAGAAATCAGCCCCAGCATTTT. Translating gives CASSTQAGERNQPQHF.

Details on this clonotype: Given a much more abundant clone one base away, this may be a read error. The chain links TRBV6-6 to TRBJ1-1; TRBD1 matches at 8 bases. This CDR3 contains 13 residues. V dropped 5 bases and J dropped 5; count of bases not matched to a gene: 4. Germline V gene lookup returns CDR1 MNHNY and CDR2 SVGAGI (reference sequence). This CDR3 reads CASSRTGRTEAFF. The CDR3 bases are TGTGCCAGCAGTAGGACAGGGCGGACTGAAGCTTTCTTT.

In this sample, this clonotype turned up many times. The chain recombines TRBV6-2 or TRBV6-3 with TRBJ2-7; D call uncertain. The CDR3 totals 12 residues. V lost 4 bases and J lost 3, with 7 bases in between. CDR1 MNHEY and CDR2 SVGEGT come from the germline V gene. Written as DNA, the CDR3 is TGTGCCAGCAGTTTGAACTTCTACGAGCAGTACTTC. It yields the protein CASSLNFYEQYF.

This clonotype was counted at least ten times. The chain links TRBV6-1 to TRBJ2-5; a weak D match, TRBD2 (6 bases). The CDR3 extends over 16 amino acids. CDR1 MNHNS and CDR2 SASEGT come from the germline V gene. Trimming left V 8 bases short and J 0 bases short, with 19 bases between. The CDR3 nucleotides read TGTGCCAGCTCAACCGAGGGACTTTTGTACCAAGAGACCCAGTACTTC. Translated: CASSTEGLLYQETQYF.

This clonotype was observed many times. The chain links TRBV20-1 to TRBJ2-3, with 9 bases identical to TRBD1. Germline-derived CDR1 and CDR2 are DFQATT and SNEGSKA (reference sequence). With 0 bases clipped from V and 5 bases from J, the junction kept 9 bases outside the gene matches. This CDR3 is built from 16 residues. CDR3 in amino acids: CSAREFDRGRGDTQYF. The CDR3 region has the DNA TGCAGTGCTAGAGAGTTCGACAGGGGGAGGGGAGATACGCAGTATTTT.

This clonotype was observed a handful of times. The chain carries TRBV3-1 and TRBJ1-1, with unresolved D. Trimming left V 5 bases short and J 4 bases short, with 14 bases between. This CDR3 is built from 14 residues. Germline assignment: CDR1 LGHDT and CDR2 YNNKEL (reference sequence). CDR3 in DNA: TGTGCCAGCAGCGACTTTCTGGTGGGCACTGAAGCTTTCTTT. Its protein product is CASSDFLVGTEAFF.

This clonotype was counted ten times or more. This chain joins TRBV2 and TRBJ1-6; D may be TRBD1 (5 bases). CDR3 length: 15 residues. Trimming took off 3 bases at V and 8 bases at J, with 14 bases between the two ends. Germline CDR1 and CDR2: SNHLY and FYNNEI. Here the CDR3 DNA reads TGTGCCAGCAGTGAGGTGGGGGGTTTGGATTCACCCCTCCACTTT. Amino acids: CASSEVGGLDSPLHF.

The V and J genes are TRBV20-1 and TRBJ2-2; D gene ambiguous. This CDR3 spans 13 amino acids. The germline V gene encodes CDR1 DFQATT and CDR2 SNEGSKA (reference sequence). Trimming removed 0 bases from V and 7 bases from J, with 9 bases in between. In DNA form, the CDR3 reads TGCAGTGCTAGAGATTGGGTTGGCGGGGAGCTGTTTTTT. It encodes CSARDWVGGELFF.

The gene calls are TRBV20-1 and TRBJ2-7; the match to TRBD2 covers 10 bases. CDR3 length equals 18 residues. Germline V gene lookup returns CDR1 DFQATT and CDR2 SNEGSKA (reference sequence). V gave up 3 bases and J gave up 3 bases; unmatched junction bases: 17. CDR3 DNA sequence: TGCAGTGCTAGTCCCACCATAGGGGCTAGCGGGAGAATCTACGAGCAGTACTTC. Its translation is CSASPTIGASGRIYEQYF.

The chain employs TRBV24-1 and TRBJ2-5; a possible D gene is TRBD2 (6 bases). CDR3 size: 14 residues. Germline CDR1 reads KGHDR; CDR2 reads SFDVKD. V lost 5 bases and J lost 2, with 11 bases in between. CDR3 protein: CATSAGTPQETQYF. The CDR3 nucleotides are TGTGCCACCAGTGCCGGGACTCCTCAAGAGACCCAGTACTTC.

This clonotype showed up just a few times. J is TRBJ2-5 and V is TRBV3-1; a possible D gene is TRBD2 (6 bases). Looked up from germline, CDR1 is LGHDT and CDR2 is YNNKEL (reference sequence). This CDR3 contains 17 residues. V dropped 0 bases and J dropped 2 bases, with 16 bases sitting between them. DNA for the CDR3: TGTGCCAGCAGCCAAGACCACTCAGAGACTAGGCAAGAGACCCAGTACTTC. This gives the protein CASSQDHSETRQETQYF.

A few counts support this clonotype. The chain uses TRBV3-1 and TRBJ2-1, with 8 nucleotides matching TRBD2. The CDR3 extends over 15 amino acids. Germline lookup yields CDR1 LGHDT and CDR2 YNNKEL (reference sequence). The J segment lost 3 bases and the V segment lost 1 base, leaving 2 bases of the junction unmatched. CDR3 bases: TGTGCCAGCAGCCAAGTTAGCGGGGTCTACAATGAGCAGTTCTTC. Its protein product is CASSQVSGVYNEQFF.

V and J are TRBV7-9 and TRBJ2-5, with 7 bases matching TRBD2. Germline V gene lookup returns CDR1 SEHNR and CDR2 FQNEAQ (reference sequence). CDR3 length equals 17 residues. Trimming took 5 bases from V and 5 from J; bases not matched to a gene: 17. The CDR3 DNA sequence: TGTGCCAGCAGCGTTTCCCTTACGGCGGGAGATGGGGAGACCCAGTACTTC. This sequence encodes CASSVSLTAGDGETQYF.

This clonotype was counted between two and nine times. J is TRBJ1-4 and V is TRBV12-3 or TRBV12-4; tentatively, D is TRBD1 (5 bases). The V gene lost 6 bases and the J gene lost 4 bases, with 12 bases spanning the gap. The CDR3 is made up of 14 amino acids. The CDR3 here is CASRPGRLNEKLFF. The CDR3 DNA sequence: TGTGCCAGCAGACCGGGACGCCTTAATGAAAAACTGTTTTTT.

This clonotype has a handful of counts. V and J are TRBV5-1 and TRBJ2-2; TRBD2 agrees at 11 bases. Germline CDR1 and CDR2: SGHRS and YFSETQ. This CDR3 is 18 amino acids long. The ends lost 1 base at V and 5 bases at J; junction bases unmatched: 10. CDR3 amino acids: CASSLFIILAGGTGELFF. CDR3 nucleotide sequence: TGCGCCAGCAGCTTGTTTATAATCCTAGCGGGAGGTACCGGGGAGCTGTTTTTT.

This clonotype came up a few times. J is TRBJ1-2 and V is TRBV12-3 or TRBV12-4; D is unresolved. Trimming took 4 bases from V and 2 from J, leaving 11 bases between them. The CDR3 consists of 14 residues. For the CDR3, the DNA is TGTGCCAGCAGTTCGGGCAGGACCAACTATGGCTACACCTTC. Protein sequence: CASSSGRTNYGYTF.

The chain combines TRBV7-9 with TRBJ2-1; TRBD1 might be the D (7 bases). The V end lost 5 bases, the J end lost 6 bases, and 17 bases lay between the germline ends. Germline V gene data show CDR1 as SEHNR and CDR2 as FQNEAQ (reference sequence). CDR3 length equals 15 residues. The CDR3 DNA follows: TGTGCCAGCAGCGCTATCAGGGGGGCCCGCAATGAGCAGTTCTTC. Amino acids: CASSAIRGARNEQFF.

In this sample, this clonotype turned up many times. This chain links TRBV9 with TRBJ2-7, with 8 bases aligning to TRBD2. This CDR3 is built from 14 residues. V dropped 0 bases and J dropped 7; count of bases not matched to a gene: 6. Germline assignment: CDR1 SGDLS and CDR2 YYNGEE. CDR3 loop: CASSVGREAGEQYF. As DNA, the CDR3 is TGTGCCAGCAGCGTAGGGCGGGAGGCGGGAGAGCAGTACTTC.

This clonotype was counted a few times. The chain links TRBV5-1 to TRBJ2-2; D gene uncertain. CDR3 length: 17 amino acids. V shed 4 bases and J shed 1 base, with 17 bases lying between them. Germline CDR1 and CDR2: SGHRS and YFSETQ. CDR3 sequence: CASSREGRLENTGELFF. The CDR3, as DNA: TGCGCCAGCAGCAGGGAAGGGCGGCTAGAGAACACCGGGGAGCTGTTTTTT.

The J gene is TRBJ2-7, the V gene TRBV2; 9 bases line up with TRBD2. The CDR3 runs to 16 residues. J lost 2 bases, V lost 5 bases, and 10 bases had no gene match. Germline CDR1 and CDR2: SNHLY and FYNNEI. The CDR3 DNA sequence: TGTGCCAGCAGTAGGGGACTAGCTGGGAGGGCCTACGAGCAGTACTTC. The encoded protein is CASSRGLAGRAYEQYF.

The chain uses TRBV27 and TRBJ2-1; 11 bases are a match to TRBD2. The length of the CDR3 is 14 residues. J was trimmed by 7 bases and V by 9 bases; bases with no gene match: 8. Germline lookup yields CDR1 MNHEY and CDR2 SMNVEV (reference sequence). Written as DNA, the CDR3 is TGTGCCAGACCCTGGACTAGCGGGCCTAATGAGCAGTTCTTC. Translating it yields CARPWTSGPNEQFF.

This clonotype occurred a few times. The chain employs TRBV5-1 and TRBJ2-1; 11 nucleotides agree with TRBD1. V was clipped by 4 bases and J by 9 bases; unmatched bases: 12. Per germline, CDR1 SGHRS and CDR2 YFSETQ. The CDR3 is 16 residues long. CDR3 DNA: TGCGCCAGCAGCACAGTCGGGACAGGGGGATCCAGTGAGCAGTTCTTC. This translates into CASSTVGTGGSSEQFF.

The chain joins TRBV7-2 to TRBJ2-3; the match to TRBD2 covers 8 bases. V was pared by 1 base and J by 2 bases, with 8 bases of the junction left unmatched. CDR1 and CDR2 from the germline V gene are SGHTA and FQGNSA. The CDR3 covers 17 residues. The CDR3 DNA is TGTGCCAGCAGCTTAGGGGGGGCGGGAGGCTACACAGATACGCAGTATTTT. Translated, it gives CASSLGGAGGYTDTQYF.

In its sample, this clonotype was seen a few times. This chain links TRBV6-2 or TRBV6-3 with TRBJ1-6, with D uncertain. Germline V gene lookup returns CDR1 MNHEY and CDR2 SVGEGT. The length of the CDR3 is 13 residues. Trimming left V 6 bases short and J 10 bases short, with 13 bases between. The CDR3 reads CASRDGSGSPLHF. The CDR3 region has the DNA TGTGCCAGCAGAGACGGATCGGGCTCACCCCTCCACTTT.

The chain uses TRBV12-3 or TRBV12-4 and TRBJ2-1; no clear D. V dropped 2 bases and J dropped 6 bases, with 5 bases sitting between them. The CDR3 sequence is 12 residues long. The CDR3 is CASSLFLNEQFF. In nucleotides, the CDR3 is TGTGCCAGCAGTTTATTCCTCAATGAGCAGTTCTTC.

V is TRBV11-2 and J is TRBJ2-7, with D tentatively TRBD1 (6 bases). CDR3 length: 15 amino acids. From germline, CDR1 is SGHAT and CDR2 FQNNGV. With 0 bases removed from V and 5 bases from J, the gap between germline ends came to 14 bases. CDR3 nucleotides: TGTGCCAGCAGCTTAGATCGGCAGGGGCTCCACGAGCAGTACTTC. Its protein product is CASSLDRQGLHEQYF.

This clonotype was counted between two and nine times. The CDR3 DNA reads TGTGCCAGCAGCCCTCGTCAATTGGTGCGTCAGGGCGAGCAGTACTTC. Translated, it gives CASSPRQLVRQGEQYF. The chain couples TRBV9 to TRBJ2-7; weak D call: TRBD1 (5 bases). The CDR3 totals 16 residues. CDR1 and CDR2 from the germline V gene are SGDLS and YYNGEE. Trimming stripped 4 bases from V and 6 bases from J, with 23 bases between.

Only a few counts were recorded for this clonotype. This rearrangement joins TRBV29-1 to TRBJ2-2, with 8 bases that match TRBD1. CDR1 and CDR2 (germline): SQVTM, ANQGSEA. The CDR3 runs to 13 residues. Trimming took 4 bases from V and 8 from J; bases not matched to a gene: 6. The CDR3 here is CSVGDRGEGELFF. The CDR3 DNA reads TGCAGCGTTGGCGACAGGGGCGAAGGGGAGCTGTTTTTT.

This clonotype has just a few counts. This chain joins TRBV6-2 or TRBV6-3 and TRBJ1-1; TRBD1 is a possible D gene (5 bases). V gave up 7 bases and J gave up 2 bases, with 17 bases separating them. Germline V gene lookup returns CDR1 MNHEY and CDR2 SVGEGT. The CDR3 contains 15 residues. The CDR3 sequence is CASTLIGTSNTEAFF. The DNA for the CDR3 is TGTGCCAGCACCCTTATCGGGACGTCTAACACTGAAGCTTTCTTT.